This T cell receptor beta chain appears in the sequencing data of a study of blood T cells in healthy people across ages. The CDR3 totals 14 residues. V dropped 3 bases and J dropped 4 bases, with 12 bases sitting between them. The V gene's germline CDR1 is MNHEY and CDR2 SMNVEV (reference sequence). Primers used in a second PCR of roughly 7 to 12 cycles were a sample-barcoded 5' primer and a J-beta primer mix. Every cDNA was tagged by a template-switch adaptor with 12 random nucleotides. In TCRdb, the 5' RACE reads were re-called with MiXCR into one record per CDR3 protein. This sample yields 600,000 to 800,000 distinct CDR3 sequences, of which roughly half are seen a single time; roughly 12% belongs to the top ten. In this sample, this clonotype turned up many times. Each donor's blood draw was around 9.2 milliliters of peripheral blood. Samples each yielded at least 5 micrograms of total RNA.

V gene TRBV27 combines with J gene TRBJ1-2; D is ambiguous. This sequence originates from an elderly woman in good health. Sequencing was performed on blood. The CDR3 DNA follows: TGTGCCAGCAGTTTGGCAGGAGGTGGCTATGGCTACACCTTC. Protein product: CASSLAGGGYGYTF.